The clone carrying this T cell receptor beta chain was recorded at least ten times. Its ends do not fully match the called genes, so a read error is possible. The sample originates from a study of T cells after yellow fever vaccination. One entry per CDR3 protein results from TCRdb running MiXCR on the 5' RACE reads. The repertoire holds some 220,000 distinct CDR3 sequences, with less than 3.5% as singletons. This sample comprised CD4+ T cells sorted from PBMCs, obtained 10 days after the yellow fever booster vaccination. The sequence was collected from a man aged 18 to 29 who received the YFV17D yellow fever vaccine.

The CDR3 here is CASSRGQGNTEAFF. CDR3 sequence (DNA): TGTGCCAGCAGCCGGGGACAGGGGAACACTGAAGCTTTCTTT. The genes are TRBV5-1 and TRBJ1-1; 9 bases fit TRBD1. Germline V gene data show CDR1 as SGHRS and CDR2 as YFSETQ. This CDR3 contains 14 residues.